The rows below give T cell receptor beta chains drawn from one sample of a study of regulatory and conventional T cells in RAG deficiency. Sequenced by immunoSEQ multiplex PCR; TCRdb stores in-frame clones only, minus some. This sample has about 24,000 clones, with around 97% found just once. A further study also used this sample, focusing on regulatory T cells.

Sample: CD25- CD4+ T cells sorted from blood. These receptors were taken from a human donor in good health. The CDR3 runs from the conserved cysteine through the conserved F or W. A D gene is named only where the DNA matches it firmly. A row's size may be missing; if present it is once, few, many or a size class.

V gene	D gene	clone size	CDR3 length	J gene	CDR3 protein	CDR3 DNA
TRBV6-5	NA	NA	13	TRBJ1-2	CASSYSGQNGYTF	TGTGCCAGCAGTTACTCCGGACAGAATGGCTACACCTTC
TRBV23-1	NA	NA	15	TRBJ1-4	CASSQERPSNEKLFF	TGCGCCAGCAGTCAGGAGCGACCGAGTAATGAAAAACTGTTTTTT
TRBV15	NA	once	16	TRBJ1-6	CATSRDGQAFFSPLHF	TGTGCCACCAGCAGAGATGGGCAGGCCTTTTTTTCACCCCTCCACTTT
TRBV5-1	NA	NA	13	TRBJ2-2	CASSLRERGELFF	TGCGCCAGCAGCTTACGGGAACGCGGGGAGCTGTTTTTT
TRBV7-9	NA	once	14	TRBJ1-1	CASRSGEVNTEAFF	TGTGCCAGCAGGTCGGGAGAGGTGAACACTGAAGCTTTCTTT
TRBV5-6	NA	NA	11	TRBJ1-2	CASSLAQGYTF	TGTGCCAGCAGCTTGGCCCAAGGCTACACCTTC
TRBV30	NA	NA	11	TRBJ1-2	CAWRRDVGYTF	TGTGCCTGGAGGCGTGATGTCGGCTACACCTTC
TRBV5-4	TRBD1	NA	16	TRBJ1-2	CASSSRRDSSFYGYTF	TGTGCCAGCAGCTCCCGACGGGACAGTTCCTTCTATGGCTACACCTTC
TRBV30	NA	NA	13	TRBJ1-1	CAWSVLLNTEAFF	TGTGCCTGGAGTGTCCTCCTGAACACTGAAGCTTTCTTT
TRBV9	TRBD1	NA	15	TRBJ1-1	CASSVGIEDRGIAFF	TGTGCCAGCAGCGTAGGGATTGAGGACAGGGGAATAGCTTTCTTT
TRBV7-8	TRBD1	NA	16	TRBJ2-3	CASSLEGQGNTDTQYF	TGTGCCAGCAGCTTAGAGGGACAGGGGAACACAGATACGCAGTATTTT
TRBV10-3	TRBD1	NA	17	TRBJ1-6	CAIGLGQGILGNSPLHF	TGTGCCATCGGGCTGGGACAGGGGATACTGGGTAATTCCCCCCTCCACTTT
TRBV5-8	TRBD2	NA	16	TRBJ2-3	CASSLKGLVGTDTQYF	TGTGCCAGCAGCTTGAAGGGACTAGTCGGCACAGATACGCAGTATTTT
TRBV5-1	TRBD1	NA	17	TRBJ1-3	CASSLDRTGSSGNTIYF	TGCGCCAGCAGCTTGGATCGGACAGGGTCCTCTGGAAACACCATATATTTT
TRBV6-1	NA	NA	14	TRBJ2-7	CASSDSGRPYEQYF	TGTGCCAGCAGTGATTCTGGGAGACCCTACGAGCAGTACTTC
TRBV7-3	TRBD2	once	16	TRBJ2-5	CASSETSGGPSETQYF	TGTGCCAGCAGCGAGACTAGCGGGGGCCCCTCCGAGACCCAGTACTTC
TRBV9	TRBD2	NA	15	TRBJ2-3	CASSVGLAGGDTQYF	TGTGCCAGCAGCGTGGGACTAGCGGGGGGAGATACGCAGTATTTT
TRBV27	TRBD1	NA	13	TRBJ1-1	CASSTQGATEAFF	TGTGCCAGCAGCACACAGGGGGCGACTGAAGCTTTCTTT
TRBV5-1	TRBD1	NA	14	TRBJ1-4	CASSLTLTGSGLFF	TGCGCCAGCAGCTTAACCTTGACAGGGTCGGGACTGTTTTTT